This note documents a single T cell receptor beta chain sequence. This record comes from a study of blood T cell repertoires in COVID-19. Germline V lookup: CDR1 DFQATT, CDR2 SNEGSKA (reference sequence). This CDR3 comprises 15 residues. The V end was cut by 3 bases, the J end by 2 bases, with 11 bases between. Cohorts were determined from participant-reported clinical history. The repertoire was sequenced with immunoSEQ multiplex PCR; TCRdb's copy has only in-frame clones and lacks some. This table has 300,000 to 350,000 clones, around 89% appearing once. The sequenced sample consisted of PBMCs or T cells enriched from blood (not recorded which). The chain joins TRBV20-1 to TRBJ1-6; a weak D match, TRBD1 (6 bases). The receptor comes from a woman under 30 with acute COVID-19. CDR3 residues: CSASPDSTYNSPLHF. In DNA form, the CDR3 reads TGCAGTGCTAGTCCGGACAGCACCTATAATTCACCCCTCCACTTT.